The T cell receptor beta chain under discussion was sequenced for a study of blood T cell repertoires in COVID-19. Clones were sequenced by immunoSEQ multiplex PCR, and TCRdb holds only the in-frame ones, with some missing. Among more than 80,000 clones listed, around 88% were seen once. CDR1 MNHEY and CDR2 SMNVEV come from the germline V gene (reference sequence). V was pared by 3 bases and J by 4 bases, with 6 bases of the junction left unmatched. The CDR3 sequence is 14 residues long. The V call is TRBV27, the J call TRBJ2-7, with TRBD1 identical over 7 bases. Material for sequencing was peripheral blood. This receptor was obtained from a woman aged 55-70 years with COVID-19, enrolled during active disease. The CDR3 is CASSFAGGDYEQYF. In DNA form, the CDR3 reads TGTGCCAGCAGTTTCGCAGGGGGAGATTACGAGCAGTACTTC.